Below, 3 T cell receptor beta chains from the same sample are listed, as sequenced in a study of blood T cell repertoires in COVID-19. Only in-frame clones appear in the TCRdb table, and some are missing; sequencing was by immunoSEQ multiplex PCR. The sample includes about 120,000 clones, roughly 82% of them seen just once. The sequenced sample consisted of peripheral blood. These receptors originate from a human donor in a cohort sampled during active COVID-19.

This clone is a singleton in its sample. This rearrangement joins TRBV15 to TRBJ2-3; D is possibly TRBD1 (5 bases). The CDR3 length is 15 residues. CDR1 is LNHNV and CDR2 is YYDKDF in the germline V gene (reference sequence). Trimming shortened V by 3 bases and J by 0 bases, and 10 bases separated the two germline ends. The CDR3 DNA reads TGTGCCACCAGCAGTTCAGGGTTAAGCACAGATACGCAGTATTTT. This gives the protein CATSSSGLSTDTQYF.

CDR3 region: CASSSGGYGYTF. The CDR3 DNA follows: TGTGCCAGCAGTTCAGGGGGCTATGGCTACACCTTC. The V gene is TRBV12-3 or TRBV12-4, the J gene TRBJ1-2, with TRBD1 matching over 7 bases. The CDR3 totals 12 residues. Trimming took 4 bases from V and 4 from J; bases not matched to a gene: 0.

The CDR3 spells CASSPLGGQTGYTF. CDR3 sequence (DNA): TGTGCCAGCAGTCCCCTAGGGGGACAGACTGGCTACACCTTC. The rearrangement links TRBV27 to TRBJ1-2; 7 nucleotides align to TRBD1. From germline, CDR1 is MNHEY and CDR2 SMNVEV (reference sequence). CDR3 size: 14 residues. Trimming at V came to 5 bases and at J to 7 bases, leaving 10 bases not matched to a gene.